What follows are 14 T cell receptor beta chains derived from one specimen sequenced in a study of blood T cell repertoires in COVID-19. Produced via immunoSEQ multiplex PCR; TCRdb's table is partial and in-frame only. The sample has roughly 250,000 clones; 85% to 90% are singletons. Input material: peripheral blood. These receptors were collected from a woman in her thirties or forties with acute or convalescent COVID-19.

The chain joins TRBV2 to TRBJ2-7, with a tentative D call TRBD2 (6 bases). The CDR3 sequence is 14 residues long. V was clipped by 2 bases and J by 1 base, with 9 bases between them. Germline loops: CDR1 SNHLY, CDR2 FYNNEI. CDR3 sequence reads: CASSELAGSYEQYV. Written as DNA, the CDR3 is TGTGCCAGCAGTGAACTGGCGGGGTCCTACGAGCAGTACGTC.

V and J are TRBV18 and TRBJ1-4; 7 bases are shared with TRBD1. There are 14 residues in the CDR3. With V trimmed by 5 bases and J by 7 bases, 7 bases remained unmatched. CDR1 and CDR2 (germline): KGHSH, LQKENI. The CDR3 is CASSSPTGSEKLFF. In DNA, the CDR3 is TGTGCCAGCTCATCTCCGACAGGGAGTGAAAAACTGTTTTTT.

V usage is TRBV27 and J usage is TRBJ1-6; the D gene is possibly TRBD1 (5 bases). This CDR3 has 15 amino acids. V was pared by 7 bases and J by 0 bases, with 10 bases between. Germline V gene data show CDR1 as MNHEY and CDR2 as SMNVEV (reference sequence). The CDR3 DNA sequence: TGTGCCAGCACGGACATGAGCTCCTATAATTCACCCCTCCACTTT. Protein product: CASTDMSSYNSPLHF.

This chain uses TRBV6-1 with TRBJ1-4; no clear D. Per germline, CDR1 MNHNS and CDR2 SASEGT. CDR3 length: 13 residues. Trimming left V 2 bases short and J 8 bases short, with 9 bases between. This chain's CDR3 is CASSEIVGEKLFF. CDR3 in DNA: TGTGCCAGCAGTGAAATCGTCGGGGAAAAACTGTTTTTT.

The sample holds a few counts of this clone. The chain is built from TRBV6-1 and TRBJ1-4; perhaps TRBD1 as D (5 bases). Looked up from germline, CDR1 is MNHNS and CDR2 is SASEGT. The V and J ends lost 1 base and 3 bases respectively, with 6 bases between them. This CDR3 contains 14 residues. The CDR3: CASSEGGANEKLFF. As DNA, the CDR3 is TGTGCCAGCAGTGAAGGGGGGGCTAATGAAAAACTGTTTTTT.

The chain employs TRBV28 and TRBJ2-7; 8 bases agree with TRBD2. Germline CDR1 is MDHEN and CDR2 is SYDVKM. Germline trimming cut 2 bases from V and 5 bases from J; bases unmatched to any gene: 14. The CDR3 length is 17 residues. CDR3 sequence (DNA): TGTGCCAGCAGTTTAAAATTGTCCGGGGGGGCGTTGGACGAGCAGTACGTC. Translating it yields CASSLKLSGGALDEQYV.

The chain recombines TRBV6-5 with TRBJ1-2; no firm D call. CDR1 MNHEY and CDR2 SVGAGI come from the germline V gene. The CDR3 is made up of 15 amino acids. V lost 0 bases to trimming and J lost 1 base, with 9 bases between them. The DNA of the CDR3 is TGTGCCAGCAGTTACTCGATGGGCAGTAACTATGGCTACACCTTC. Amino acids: CASSYSMGSNYGYTF.

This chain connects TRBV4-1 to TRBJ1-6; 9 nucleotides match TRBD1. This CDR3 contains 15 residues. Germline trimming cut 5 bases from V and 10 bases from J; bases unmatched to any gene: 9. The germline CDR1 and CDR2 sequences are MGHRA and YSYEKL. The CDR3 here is CASSLTGTGSSPLHF. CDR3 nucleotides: TGCGCCAGCAGCTTAACCGGGACAGGGTCGTCACCCCTCCACTTT.

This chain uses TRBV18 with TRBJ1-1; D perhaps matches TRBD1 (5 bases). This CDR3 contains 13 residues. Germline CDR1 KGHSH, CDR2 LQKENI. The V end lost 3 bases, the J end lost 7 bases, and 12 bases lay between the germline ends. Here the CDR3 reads CASSPRQGNEAFF. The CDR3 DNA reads TGTGCCAGCTCACCCCGCCAGGGAAATGAAGCTTTCTTT.

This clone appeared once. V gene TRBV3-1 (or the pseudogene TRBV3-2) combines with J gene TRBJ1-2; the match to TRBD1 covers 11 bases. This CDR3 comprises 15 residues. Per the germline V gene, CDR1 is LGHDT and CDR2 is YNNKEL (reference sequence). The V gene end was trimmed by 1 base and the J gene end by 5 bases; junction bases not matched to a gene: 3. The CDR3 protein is CASSQGDRGGYGYTF. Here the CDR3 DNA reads TGTGCCAGCAGCCAAGGGGACAGGGGGGGGTATGGCTACACCTTC.

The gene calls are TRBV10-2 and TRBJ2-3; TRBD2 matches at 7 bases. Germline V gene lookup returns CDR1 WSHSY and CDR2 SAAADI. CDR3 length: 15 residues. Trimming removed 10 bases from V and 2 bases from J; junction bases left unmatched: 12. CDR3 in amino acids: CATISTGGLTDTQYF. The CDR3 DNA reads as TGCGCCACCATTTCAACGGGGGGTCTCACAGATACGCAGTATTTT.

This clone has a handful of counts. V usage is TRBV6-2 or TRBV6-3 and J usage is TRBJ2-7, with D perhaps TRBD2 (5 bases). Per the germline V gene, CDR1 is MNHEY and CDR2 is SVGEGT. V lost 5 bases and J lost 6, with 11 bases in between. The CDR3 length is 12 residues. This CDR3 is CASSLIRGEQYV. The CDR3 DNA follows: TGTGCCAGCAGTCTAATTCGGGGCGAGCAGTACGTC.

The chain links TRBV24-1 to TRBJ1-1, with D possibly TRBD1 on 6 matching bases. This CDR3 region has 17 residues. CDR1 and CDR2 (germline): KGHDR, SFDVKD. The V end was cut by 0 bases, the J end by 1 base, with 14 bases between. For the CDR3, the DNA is TGTGCCACCAGTGATTTGTCGTTGCGACAGGCGAACACTGAAGCTTTCTTT. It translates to CATSDLSLRQANTEAFF.

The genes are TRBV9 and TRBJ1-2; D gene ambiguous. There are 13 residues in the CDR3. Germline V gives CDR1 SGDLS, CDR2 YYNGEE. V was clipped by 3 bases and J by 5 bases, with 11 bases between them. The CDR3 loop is CASSASVLYGYTF. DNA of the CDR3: TGTGCCAGCAGCGCCTCTGTACTATATGGCTACACCTTC.